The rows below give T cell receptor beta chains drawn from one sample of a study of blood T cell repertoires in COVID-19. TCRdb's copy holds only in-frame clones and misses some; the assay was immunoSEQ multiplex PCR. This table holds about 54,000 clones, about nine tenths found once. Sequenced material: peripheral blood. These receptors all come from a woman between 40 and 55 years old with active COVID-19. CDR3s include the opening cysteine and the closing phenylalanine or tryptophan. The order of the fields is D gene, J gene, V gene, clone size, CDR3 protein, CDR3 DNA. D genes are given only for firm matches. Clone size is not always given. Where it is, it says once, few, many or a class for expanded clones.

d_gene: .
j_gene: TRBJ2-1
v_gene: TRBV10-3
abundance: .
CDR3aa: CAISSKTPVGAQGGGLSYNEQFF
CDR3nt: TGTGCCATCAGCTCGAAGACCCCCGTAGGAGCACAGGGAGGGGGACTCTCCTACAATGAGCAGTTCTTC

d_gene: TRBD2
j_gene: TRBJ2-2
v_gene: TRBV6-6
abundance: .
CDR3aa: CASSRLTSEKVYTGELFF
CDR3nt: TGTGCCAGCAGTCGTTTGACTAGCGAGAAGGTTTACACCGGGGAGCTGTTTTTT

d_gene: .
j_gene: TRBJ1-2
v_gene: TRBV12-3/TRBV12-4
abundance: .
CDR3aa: CASSFSNYGYTF
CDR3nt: TGTGCCAGCAGTTTCTCTAACTATGGCTACACCTTC

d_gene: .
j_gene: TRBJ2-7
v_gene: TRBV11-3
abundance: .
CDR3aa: CASSLVLGRYEQYF
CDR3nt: TGTGCCAGCAGCTTAGTGCTAGGTCGCTACGAGCAGTACTTC

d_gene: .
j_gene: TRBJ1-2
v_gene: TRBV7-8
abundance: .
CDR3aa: CASSLGQSTNYGYTF
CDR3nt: TGTGCCAGCAGCTTAGGACAGAGTACTAACTATGGCTACACCTTC

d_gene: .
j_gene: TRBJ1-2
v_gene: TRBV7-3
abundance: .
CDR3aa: CASSKDRLGYGYTF
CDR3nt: TGTGCCAGCAGCAAAGACAGGCTCGGCTATGGCTACACCTTC

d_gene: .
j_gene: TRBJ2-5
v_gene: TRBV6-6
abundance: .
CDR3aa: CASSPHRQDQETQYF
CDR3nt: TGTGCCAGCAGCCCTCACCGACAAGACCAAGAGACCCAGTACTTC

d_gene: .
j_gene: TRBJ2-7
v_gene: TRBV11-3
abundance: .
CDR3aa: CASSLEGGSYEQYF
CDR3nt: TGTGCCAGCAGCTTAGAAGGAGGCTCCTACGAGCAGTACTTC

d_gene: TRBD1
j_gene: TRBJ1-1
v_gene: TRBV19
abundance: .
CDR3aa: CASGRDRGGTEAFF
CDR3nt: TGTGCCAGTGGAAGAGACAGGGGTGGCACTGAAGCTTTCTTT

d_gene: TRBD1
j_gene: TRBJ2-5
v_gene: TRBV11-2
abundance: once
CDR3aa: CASSPGQGLVETQYF
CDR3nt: TGTGCCAGCAGCCCCGGACAGGGTCTAGTAGAGACCCAGTACTTC

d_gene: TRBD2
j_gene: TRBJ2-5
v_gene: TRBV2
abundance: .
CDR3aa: CASSEALSSGAQETQYF
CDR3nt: TGTGCCAGCAGTGAAGCGCTTAGTAGCGGGGCCCAAGAGACCCAGTACTTC

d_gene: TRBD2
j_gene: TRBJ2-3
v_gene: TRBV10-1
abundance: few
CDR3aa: CASSRGGAGTDTQYF
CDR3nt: TGCGCCAGCAGTCGCGGGGGGGCGGGGACAGATACGCAGTATTTT

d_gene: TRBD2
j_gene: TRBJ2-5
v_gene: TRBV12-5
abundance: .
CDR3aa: CASGFGTSGQETQYF
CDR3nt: TGTGCTAGTGGTTTCGGGACTAGCGGGCAAGAGACCCAGTACTTC

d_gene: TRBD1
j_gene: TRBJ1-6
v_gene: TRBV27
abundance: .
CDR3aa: CASSRTGGVVDSPLHF
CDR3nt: TGTGCCAGCAGTCGTACAGGGGGCGTCGTGGATTCACCCCTCCACTTT